The clone carrying this T cell receptor beta chain has only a few counts. Its antigen is unidentified. The source of the sample is a study of blood T cells in healthy people across ages. Study outcomes and limitations: A roughly linear age-dependent decrease characterized TCR beta diversity per million T cells.

The CDR3 spans 14 residues. CDR1 SGHTA and CDR2 FQGNSA come from the germline V gene. With 1 base removed from V and 11 bases from J, the gap between germline ends came to 17 bases. It was approximately 10 milliliters of peripheral blood that were drawn from each donor. Through a sample-barcoded 5' primer and a J-beta primer mix, a second PCR was run for 7 to 11 cycles. A template-switch adaptor with 12 random nucleotides tagged each cDNA molecule. Each CDR3 protein gets one entry after TCRdb re-called the 5' RACE reads with MiXCR. The data hold some 760,000 distinct CDR3 sequences, with approximately 25% observed a single time. The data also belong to a second study, concerning T cells of mothers and their children. Turning to that study: Mothers gave over 10 million TCR beta CDR3 reads each, and children about 3 million each.

Sequences were obtained from blood. V is TRBV7-2 and J is TRBJ2-5; the D gene is possibly TRBD2 (7 bases). This clonotype originated in a boy aged 5-17 years in good health. DNA for the CDR3: TGTGCCAGCAGCTTAGTTCCGGAAGGGGGGGAGCAGTACTTC. This sequence encodes CASSLVPEGGEQYF.